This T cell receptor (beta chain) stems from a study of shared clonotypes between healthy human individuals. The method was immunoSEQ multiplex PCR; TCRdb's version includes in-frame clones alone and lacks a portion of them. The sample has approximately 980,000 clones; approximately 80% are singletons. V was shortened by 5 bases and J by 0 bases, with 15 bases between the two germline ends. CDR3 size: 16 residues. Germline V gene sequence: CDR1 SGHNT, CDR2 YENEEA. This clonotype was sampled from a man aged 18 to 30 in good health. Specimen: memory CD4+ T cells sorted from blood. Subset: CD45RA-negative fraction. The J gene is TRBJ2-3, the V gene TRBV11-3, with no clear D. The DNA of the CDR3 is TGTGCCAGCAGCCGAGGATCCGCTCCTAGCACAGATACGCAGTATTTT. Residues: CASSRGSAPSTDTQYF.